The T cell receptor (beta chain) under discussion was sequenced for a study of Ad26.COV2.S vaccination and SARS-CoV-2 variants. Findings and caveats of the study: Breadth and depth estimates from TCRs may understate total T cell responses.

V lost 8 bases to trimming and J lost 0 bases, with 5 bases between them. The germline V gene has CDR1 MDHEN and CDR2 SYDVKM. The CDR3 is made up of 11 amino acids. On this clone itself: The target antigen is unknown.

Treatment defined: about 20 received Ad26.COV2.S at low or high dose, single or two shots; about 5 received placebo; per-sample allocation not given. Vaccine and placebo recipients were sampled on day 63 after the first injection. A Boston adult aged 18-55 years was the donor. Ad26.COV2.S expressed prefusion-stabilized spike from the original Wuhan strain. Sequenced by immunoSEQ multiplex PCR; TCRdb stores in-frame clones only, minus some. The sample yields over 400,000 clones, around 93% seen once. The source material was peripheral blood, sampled in a trial of Ad26.COV2.S vaccine versus placebo. The sequence was collected from a person aged 18-60 years who received the Ad26.COV2.S COVID-19 vaccine or a placebo. The chain recombines TRBV28 with TRBJ2-7; D unresolved. The chain's CDR3 is CASHGSYEQYF. CDR3 DNA: TGTGCCAGCCACGGCTCCTACGAGCAGTACTTC.